The T cell receptor beta chain under discussion was sequenced for a study of cytomegalovirus exposure and HLA in healthy donors. Whole-study findings and limits: CMV serostatus was the sole immune exposure information available. DRB1 showed the most TCR associations and HLA-C the fewest in a later analysis, as rates varied by HLA locus.

PCR primers comprised 60 Vbeta and 13 Jbeta primers. The method was immunoSEQ multiplex PCR; TCRdb's version includes in-frame clones alone and lacks a portion of them. Of about 110,000 clones in the sample, under 85% were seen once. On this clone itself: The antigen remains unidentified.

Per germline, CDR1 SNHLY and CDR2 FYNNEI. The CDR3 length is 15 residues. V lost 6 bases and J lost 1, with 16 bases in between. The TCR sequence derives from a man aged 30 to 39 in good health and CMV-seropositive. V usage is TRBV2 and J usage is TRBJ2-7; D not certain. The sequenced sample was PBMCs. The CDR3 loop is CASRRKSYVSYEQYF. CDR3 bases: TGTGCCAGCAGACGAAAGAGCTACGTATCCTACGAGCAGTACTTC.